This T cell receptor beta chain stems from a study of blood T cell repertoires in COVID-19. Background on the study: Whether acute or convalescent, the COVID-19 samples came from the United States, Italy and Spain. Sources were T cells, B-cell-depleted T cells, or PBMCs; the material itself was cDNA or gDNA.

This clone has a handful of counts. As handled by the study authors: Reference gene primer amplification in the assay estimated nucleated cell counts. Only in-frame clones appear in the TCRdb table, and some are missing; sequencing was by immunoSEQ multiplex PCR. From that table come the V and J calls and clone size; the DNA was used to work out D and trimming. The sample shows approximately 200,000 clones, 70% to 90% of them seen only once. Per germline, CDR1 SGHTA and CDR2 FQGNSA. The germline V and J ends were trimmed by 1 base and 3 bases, with 12 bases remaining between them. The length of the CDR3 is 15 residues.

Material for sequencing was peripheral blood. This chain joins TRBV7-2 and TRBJ1-1; maybe TRBD1 (5 bases). The sequence came from a woman between 45 and 60 years old with acute or convalescent COVID-19. The CDR3 DNA reads TGTGCCAGCAGCTTAGAGGGGCTGGGCGACACTGAAGCTTTCTTT. Residues: CASSLEGLGDTEAFF.